This paragraph reports one TCR beta chain. What it binds is not known. This sample stems from a study of brain T cells in children with intractable seizures. Study-level points and caveats: Clones missing pre-surgery may reflect undersampling of that blood sample.

The sequenced cases were selected for having the highest brain T cell transcript signatures. V shed 0 bases and J 4 bases; nucleotides not matched to a gene: 7. The CDR3 sequence is 18 residues long. Looked up from germline, CDR1 is MNHEY and CDR2 is SMNVEV (reference sequence). Profiled with immunoSEQ multiplex PCR; TCRdb holds only in-frame clones, not every one. The profile shows about 41,000 clones, 75% to 95% of them singletons. This TCR was sampled from a girl between 2 and 10 years old with tuberous sclerosis and intractable seizures. The input for sequencing was peripheral blood, taken at surgery. This sequence joins TRBV27 and TRBJ2-5, with 14 bases aligning to TRBD2. The CDR3 loop reads CASSLSGLAGVSAETQYF. CDR3 DNA: TGTGCCAGCAGTTTATCGGGACTAGCGGGAGTCAGTGCAGAGACCCAGTACTTC.